This TCR beta chain was sequenced in a study of shared clonotypes between healthy human individuals. Notes on this clone: What it binds is unknown.

In the naive CD8 group, cells lacked CD45RO and were positively selected for CCR7, so terminally differentiated effector memory CD45RA+ cells were left out. V was shortened by 5 bases and J by 2 bases, with 20 bases between the two germline ends. Germline assignment: CDR1 MNHEY and CDR2 SMNVEV (reference sequence). The CDR3 is 17 amino acids. The repertoire was sequenced with immunoSEQ multiplex PCR; TCRdb's copy has only in-frame clones and lacks some. This sample has around 2,100,000 clones, with 85% to 95% found just once. Whole-study findings and limits: How much donors shared clonotypes was expected to be affected by sequencing depth.

The chain links TRBV27 to TRBJ2-3, with a weak D call TRBD2 (7 bases). This receptor was obtained from a man aged 18-30 years in good health. The sequencing input was naive CD8+ T cells sorted from blood. The CDR3 reads CASSLYRAGAYTDTQYF. The CDR3, as DNA: TGTGCCAGCAGTCTATACAGGGCGGGGGCCTACACAGATACGCAGTATTTT.